The source of this T cell receptor (beta chain) is a study of blood T cell repertoires in COVID-19. In the study overall: Sites across the United States, Italy and Spain contributed samples from acute and convalescent COVID-19. In each case, the material was cDNA or gDNA derived from T cells, B-cell-depleted T cells, or PBMCs.

CDR1 ENHRY and CDR2 SYGVKD come from the germline V gene. CDR3 length equals 16 residues. The V gene end was trimmed by 10 bases and the J gene end by 7 bases; junction bases not matched to a gene: 15. In the original processing: It was from reference gene primer amplification that nucleated cell counts were estimated. Some clones are missing from TCRdb's copy, which holds only in-frame ones; the method was immunoSEQ multiplex PCR. Clone size and the V and J calls come from that table; the DNA yielded D and trimming. This sample has around 250,000 clones, with 65% to 85% found just once. The V gene is TRBV10-3, the J gene TRBJ2-1; 11 bases are shared with TRBD2. The receptor was derived from a man aged 80 or over with acute or convalescent COVID-19. Input material: peripheral blood. The CDR3 DNA reads as TGTGCCACCGCCCCGGGAATAGCGGGGGGGTTGAATGAGCAGTTCTTC. Its protein product is CATAPGIAGGLNEQFF.